The rows below give T cell receptor beta chains drawn from one sample of a study of cytomegalovirus exposure and HLA in healthy donors. Some clones are missing from TCRdb's copy, which holds only in-frame ones; the method was immunoSEQ multiplex PCR. The data show 150,000 to 200,000 clones, about 77% seen once. Sequenced sample: PBMCs. The origin of the receptors is a woman aged 25 to 39 in good health and CMV-seropositive. The CDR3 runs from the conserved cysteine through the conserved F or W. Fields, in order: D gene, V gene, J gene, CDR3 length, CDR3 protein. The D gene is left open where the match is weak.

>.|TRBV28|TRBJ2-7|12
CASSGRFDEQYF
>.|TRBV5-5|TRBJ1-3|15
CASSLQNRAGNTIYF
>.|TRBV28|TRBJ1-1|15
CASSLAQIGRAEAFF
>.|TRBV2|TRBJ1-1|14
CASSVGQMNTEAFF
>TRBD1|TRBV10-3|TRBJ1-2|15
CAIRITGGADYGYTF
>.|TRBV15|TRBJ1-5|16
CATSRDRGRANQPQHF
>TRBD2|TRBV11-3|TRBJ2-1|18
CASSFAGGQLNSYNEQFF
>.|TRBV28|TRBJ1-5|15
CASSLDGKLNQPQHF
>TRBD1|TRBV6-5|TRBJ1-5|13
CASKGQGGQPQHF
>.|TRBV7-9|TRBJ1-3|18
CSSSHPPATGWAGNTIYF
>TRBD1|TRBV11-3|TRBJ2-7|13
CASSARQGYEQYF
>TRBD1|TRBV18|TRBJ2-6|17
CASSSRQGLSGANVLTF
>.|TRBV9|TRBJ2-2|16
CASSVDGRVNTGELFF
>TRBD1|TRBV6-5|TRBJ1-6|15
CASSTRGTGVSTLHF
>.|TRBV7-2|TRBJ1-4|15
CASTPGWGANEKLFF